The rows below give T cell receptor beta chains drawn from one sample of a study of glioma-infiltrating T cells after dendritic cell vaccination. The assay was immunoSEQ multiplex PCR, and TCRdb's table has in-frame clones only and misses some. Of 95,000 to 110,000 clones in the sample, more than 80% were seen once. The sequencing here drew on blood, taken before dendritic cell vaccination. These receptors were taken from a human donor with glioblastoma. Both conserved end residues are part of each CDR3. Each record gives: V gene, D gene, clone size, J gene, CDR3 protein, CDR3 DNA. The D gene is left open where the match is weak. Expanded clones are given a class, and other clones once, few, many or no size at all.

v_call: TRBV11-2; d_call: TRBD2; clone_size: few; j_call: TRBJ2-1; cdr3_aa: CASSLGVPGLAGEQFF; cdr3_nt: TGTGCCAGCAGCTTAGGGGTACCGGGACTAGCGGGGGAGCAGTTCTTC
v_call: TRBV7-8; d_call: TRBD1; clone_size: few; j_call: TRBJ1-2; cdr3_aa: CASSYDPGQGYYTF; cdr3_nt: TGTGCCAGCAGCTATGATCCGGGACAGGGCTACTACACCTTC
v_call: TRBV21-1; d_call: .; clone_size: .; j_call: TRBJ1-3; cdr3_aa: CASSIQGKPVNGNTIYF; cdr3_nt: TGTGCCAGCAGCATACAGGGAAAGCCCGTGAACGGAAACACCATATATTTT
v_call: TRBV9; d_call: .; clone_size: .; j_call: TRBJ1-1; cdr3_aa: CASSVVPGREYTEAFF; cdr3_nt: TGTGCCAGCAGCGTAGTTCCTGGCAGGGAATACACTGAAGCTTTCTTT
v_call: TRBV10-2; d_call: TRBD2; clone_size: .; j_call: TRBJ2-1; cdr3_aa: CASKPPAGGVYNEQFF; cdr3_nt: TGCGCCAGCAAGCCACCAGCGGGGGGGGTTTACAATGAGCAGTTCTTC
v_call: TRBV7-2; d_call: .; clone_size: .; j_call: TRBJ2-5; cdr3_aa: CASSRYQETQYF; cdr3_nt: TGTGCCAGCAGCCGGTACCAAGAGACCCAGTACTTC
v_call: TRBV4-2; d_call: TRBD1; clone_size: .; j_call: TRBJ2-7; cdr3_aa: CASSQDRRDRQYF; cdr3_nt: TGTGCCAGCAGCCAAGATCGACGGGACAGGCAGTACTTC
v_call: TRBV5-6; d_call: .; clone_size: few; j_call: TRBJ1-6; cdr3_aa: CASSAPGENSPLHF; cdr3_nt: TGTGCCAGCAGCGCTCCCGGGGAGAATTCACCCCTCCACTTT
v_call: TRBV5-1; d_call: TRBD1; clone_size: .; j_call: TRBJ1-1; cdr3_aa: CASSAQGAGEAFF; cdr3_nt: TGCGCCAGCAGCGCACAGGGGGCGGGTGAAGCTTTCTTT
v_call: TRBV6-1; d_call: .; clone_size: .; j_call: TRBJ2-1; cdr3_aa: CASSDAPGGRYNEQFF; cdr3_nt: TGTGCCAGCAGTGATGCACCAGGGGGGAGATACAATGAGCAGTTCTTC
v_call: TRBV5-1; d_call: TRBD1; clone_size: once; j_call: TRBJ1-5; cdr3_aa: CASSEGPGGGMPQHF; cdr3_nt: TGCGCCAGCAGCGAAGGACCAGGGGGCGGGATGCCCCAGCATTTT